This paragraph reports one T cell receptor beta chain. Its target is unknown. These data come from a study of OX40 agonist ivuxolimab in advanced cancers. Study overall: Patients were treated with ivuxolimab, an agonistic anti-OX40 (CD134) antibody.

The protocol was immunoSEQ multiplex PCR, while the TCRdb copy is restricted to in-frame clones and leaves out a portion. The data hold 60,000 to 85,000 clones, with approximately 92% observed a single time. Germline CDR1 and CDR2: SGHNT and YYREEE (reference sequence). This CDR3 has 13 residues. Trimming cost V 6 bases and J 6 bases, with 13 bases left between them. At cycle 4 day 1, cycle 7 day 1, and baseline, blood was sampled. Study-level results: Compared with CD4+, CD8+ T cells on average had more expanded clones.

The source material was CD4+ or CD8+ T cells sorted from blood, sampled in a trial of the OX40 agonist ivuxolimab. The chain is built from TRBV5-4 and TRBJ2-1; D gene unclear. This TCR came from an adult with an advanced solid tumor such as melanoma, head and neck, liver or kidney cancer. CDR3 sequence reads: CASTMRTSNEQFF. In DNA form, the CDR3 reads TGTGCCAGCACCATGCGTACCTCCAATGAGCAGTTCTTC.